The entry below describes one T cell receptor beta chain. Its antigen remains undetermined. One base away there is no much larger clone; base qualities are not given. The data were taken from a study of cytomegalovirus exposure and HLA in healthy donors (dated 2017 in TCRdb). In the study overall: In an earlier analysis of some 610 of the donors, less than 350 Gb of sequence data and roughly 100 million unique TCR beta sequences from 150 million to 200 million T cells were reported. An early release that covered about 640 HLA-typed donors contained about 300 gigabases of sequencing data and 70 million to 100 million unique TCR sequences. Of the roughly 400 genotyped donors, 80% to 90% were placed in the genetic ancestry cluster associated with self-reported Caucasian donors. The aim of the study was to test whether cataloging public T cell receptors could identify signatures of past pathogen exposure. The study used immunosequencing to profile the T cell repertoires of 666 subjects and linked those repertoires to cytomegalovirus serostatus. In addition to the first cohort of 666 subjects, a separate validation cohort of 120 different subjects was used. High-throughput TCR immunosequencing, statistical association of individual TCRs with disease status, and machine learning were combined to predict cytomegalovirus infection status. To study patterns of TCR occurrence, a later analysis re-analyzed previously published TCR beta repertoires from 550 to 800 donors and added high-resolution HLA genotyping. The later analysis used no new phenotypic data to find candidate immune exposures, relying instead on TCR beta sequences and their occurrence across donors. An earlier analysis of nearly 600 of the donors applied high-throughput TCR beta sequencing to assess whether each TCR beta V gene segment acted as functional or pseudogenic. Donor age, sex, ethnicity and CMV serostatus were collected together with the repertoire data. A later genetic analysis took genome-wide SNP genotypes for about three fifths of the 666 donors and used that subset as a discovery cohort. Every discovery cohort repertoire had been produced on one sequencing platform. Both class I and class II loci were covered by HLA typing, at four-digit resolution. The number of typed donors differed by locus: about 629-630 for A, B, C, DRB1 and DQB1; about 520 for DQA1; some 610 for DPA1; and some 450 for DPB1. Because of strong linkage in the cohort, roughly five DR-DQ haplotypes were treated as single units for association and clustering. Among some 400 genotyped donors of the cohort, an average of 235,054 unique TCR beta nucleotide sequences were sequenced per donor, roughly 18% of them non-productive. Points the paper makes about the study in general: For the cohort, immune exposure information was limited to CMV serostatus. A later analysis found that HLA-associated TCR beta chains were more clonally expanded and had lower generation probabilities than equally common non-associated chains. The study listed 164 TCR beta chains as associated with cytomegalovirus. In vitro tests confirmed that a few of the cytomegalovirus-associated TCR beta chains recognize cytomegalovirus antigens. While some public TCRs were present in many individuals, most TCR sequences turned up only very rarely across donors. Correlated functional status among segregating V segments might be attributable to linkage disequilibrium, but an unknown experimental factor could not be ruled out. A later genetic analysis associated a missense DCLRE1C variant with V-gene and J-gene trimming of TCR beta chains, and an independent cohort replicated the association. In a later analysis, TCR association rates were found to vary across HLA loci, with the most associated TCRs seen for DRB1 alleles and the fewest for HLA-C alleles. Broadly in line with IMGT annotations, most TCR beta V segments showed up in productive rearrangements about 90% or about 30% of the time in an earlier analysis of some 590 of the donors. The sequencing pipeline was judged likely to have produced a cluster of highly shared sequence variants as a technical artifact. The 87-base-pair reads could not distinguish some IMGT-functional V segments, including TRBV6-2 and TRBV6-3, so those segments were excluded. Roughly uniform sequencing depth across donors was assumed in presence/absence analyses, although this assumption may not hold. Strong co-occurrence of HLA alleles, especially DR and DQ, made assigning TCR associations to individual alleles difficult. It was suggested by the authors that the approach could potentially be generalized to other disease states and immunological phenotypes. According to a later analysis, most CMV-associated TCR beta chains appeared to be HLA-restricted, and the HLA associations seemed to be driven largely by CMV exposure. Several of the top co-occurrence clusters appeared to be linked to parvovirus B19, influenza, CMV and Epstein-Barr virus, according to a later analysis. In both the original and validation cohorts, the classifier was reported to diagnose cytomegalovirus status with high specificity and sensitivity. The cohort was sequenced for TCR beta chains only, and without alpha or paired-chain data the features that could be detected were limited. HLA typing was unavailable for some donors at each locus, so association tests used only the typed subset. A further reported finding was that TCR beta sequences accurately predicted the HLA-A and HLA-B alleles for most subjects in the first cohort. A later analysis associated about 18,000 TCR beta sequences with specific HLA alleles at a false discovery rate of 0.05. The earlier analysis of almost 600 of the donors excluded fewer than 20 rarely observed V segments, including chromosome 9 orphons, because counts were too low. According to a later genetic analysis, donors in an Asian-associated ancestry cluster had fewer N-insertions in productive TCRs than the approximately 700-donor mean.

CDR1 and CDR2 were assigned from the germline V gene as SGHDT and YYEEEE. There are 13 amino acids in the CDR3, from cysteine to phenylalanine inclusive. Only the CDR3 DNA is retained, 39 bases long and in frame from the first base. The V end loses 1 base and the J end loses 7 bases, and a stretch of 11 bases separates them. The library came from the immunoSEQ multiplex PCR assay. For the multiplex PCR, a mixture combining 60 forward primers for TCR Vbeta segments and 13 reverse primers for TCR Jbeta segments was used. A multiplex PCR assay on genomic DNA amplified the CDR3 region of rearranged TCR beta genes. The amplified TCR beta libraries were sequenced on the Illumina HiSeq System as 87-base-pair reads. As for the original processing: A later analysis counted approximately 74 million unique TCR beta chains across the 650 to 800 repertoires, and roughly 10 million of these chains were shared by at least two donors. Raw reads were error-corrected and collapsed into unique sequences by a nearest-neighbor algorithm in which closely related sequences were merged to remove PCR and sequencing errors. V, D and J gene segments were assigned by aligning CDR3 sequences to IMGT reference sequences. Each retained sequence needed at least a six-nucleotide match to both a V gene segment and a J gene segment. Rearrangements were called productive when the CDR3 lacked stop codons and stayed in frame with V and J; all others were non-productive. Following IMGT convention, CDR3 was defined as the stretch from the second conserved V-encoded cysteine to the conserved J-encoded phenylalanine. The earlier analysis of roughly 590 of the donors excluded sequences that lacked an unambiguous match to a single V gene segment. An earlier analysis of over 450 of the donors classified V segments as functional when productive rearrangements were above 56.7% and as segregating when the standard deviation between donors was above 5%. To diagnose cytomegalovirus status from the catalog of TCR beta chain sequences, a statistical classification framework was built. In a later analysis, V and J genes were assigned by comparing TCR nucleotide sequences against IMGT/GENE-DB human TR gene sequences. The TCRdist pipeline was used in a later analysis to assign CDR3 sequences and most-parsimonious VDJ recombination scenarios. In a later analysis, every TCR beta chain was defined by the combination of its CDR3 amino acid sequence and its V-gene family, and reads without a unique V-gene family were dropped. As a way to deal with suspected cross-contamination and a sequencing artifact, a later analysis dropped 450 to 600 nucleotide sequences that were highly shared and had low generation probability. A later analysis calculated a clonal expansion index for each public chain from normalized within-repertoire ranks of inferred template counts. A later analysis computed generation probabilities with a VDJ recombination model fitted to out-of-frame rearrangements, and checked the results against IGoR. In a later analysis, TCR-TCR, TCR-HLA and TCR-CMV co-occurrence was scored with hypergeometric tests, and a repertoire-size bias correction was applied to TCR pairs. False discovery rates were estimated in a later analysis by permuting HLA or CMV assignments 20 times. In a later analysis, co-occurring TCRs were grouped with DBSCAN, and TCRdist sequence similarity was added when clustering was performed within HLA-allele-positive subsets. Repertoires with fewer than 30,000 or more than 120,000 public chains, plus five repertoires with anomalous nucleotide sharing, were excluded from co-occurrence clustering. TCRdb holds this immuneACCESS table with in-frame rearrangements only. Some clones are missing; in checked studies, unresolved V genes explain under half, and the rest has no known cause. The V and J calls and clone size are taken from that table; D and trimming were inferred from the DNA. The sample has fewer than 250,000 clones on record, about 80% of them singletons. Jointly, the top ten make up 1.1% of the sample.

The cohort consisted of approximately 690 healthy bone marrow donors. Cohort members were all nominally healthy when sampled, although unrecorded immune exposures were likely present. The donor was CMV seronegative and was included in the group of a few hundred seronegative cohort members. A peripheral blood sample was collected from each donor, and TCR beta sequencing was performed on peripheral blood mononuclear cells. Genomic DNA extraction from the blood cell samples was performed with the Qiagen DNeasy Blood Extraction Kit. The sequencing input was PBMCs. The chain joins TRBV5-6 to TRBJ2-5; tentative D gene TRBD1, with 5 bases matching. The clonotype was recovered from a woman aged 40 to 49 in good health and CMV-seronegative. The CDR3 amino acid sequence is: CASSLPPQGTQYF. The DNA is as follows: TGTGCCAGCAGCTTGCCTCCCCAGGGGACCCAGTACTTC.